The 5 T cell receptor beta chains presented below share a single source sample, sequenced in a study of blood T cell repertoires in COVID-19. Some clones are missing from TCRdb's copy, which holds only in-frame ones; the method was immunoSEQ multiplex PCR. The data show about 90,000 clones, roughly three quarters seen once. The sample consisted of peripheral blood. All receptors come from an elderly woman with acute or convalescent COVID-19.

V and J are TRBV18 and TRBJ2-5; perhaps TRBD2 as D (5 bases). The CDR3 extends over 16 amino acids. Trimming took 1 base from V and 5 from J, leaving 17 bases between them. Germline V gives CDR1 KGHSH, CDR2 LQKENI. CDR3 sequence (DNA): TGTGCCAGCTCACCACGAGAGGCCTACCGAGGGGAGACCCAGTACTTC. This encodes CASSPREAYRGETQYF.

The chain recombines TRBV28 with TRBJ1-2, with 7 bases fitting TRBD1. CDR1 is MDHEN, CDR2 SYDVKM, per germline. The CDR3 has 15 amino acids. Trimming cost V 5 bases and J 7 bases; bases outside gene matches: 13. This chain's CDR3 is CASSEGQRYYGGYTF. Written as DNA, the CDR3 is TGTGCCAGCAGTGAGGGACAGCGGTACTATGGTGGCTACACCTTC.

In DNA form, the CDR3 reads TGTGCCAGCAGCTTGGGGACAGGGGAATTCAGCGAGCAGTACTTC. Translating it yields CASSLGTGEFSEQYF. The chain combines TRBV5-4 with TRBJ2-7; 9 bases align to TRBD1. The CDR3 covers 15 residues. CDR1 is SGHNT, CDR2 YYREEE, per germline (reference sequence). The V segment lost 0 bases and the J segment 6 bases; nucleotides outside the gene matches: 7.

This clone was found once. The V call is TRBV28, the J call TRBJ1-5; D remains ambiguous. V lost 3 bases and J lost 4, with 7 bases in between. The CDR3 length is 13 residues. Germline V lookup: CDR1 MDHEN, CDR2 SYDVKM. The CDR3 nucleotides read TGTGCCAGCAGTTTGACTGGTAATCAGCCCCAGCATTTT. It translates to CASSLTGNQPQHF. Combining the CDR3 with reference TRBV28 and TRBJ1-5 gives the whole variable domain DVKVTQSSRYLVKRTGEKVFLECVQDMDHENMFWYRQDPGLGLRLIYFSYDVKMKEKGDIPEGYSVSREKKERFSLILESASTNQTSMYLCASSLTGNQPQHFGDGTRLSIL.

This rearrangement joins TRBV24-1 to TRBJ2-7; 10 nucleotides agree with TRBD1. The trim removed 4 bases at V and 3 bases at J, leaving 5 bases unmatched. This CDR3 contains 15 residues. CDR1 is KGHDR and CDR2 is SFDVKD in the germline V gene. The CDR3 DNA is TGTGCCACCAGTGACCCTGGACAGGGGGGCTACGAGCAGTACTTC. The encoded protein is CATSDPGQGGYEQYF.